One sample yielded the 16 T cell receptor beta chains listed below, sequenced in a study of T-cell reconstitution after alpha-beta-depleted transplantation in children (dated by TCRdb to between 2015 and 2016). The sample's treatment or condition label is to be understood as: allogeneic hematopoietic cell transplantation with graft depleted of TCRalphabeta T cells and CD19 B cells. Libraries were built with PCR. The instrument given in TCRdb is Illumina HiSeq 2500. TCR library preparation used molecular barcoding, with unique molecular identifiers applied to normalize quantification of the TCRbeta repertoire. TCRdb itself trimmed the public reads at Q25 with fastp, ran MiXCR and retained productive beta chains. Identical CDR3 protein sequences are pooled into one entry, listed with their most common genes and DNA. The sample includes hundreds of thousands of distinct CDR3 sequences, with over 10% observed a single time. The leading ten clones occupy about 0.79% of the sample.

The sample here was PBMCs, taken before TCRalphabeta/CD19-depleted stem cell transplant. All receptors derive from a girl between 2 and 10 years old with congenital amegakaryocytic thrombocytopenia, due to receive a stem cell transplant.

This clonotype was seen repeatedly, ten times or more. The V call is TRBV5-6, the J call TRBJ1-1; D is uncertain. V was trimmed by 1 base and J by 4 bases, leaving 8 bases between them. Germline lookup yields CDR1 SGHDT and CDR2 YYEEEE. This CDR3 spans 13 amino acids. CDR3 nucleotide sequence: TGTGCCAGCAGCTTGTTTTTCTCCACTGAAGCTTTCTTT. Encoded protein: CASSLFFSTEAFF.

The rearrangement joins TRBV7-6 to TRBJ2-1; 12 nucleotides line up with TRBD2. CDR3 size: 19 residues. The junction had 11 bases not matched to a gene; V was cut back by 1 base and J by 4 bases. Germline assignment: CDR1 SGHVS and CDR2 FNYEAQ. The CDR3: CASSLVSLGLAGSYNEQFF. The CDR3 nucleotides read TGTGCCAGCAGCTTAGTCTCCCTAGGACTAGCGGGATCATACAATGAGCAGTTCTTC.

This clonotype was seen more than once but under ten times. A much larger clone lies one base from this, so it may be a read error. The rearrangement links TRBV20-1 to TRBJ2-3; D tentatively reads TRBD1 or TRBD2 (6 bases each). Looked up from germline, CDR1 is DFQATT and CDR2 is SNEGSKA (reference sequence). V dropped 5 bases and J dropped 1 base, with 10 bases sitting between them. The CDR3 covers 13 residues. For the CDR3, the DNA is TGCAGTGCTCCAGGGGAGGGCACAGATACGCAGTATTTT. This gives the protein CSAPGEGTDTQYF.

This clonotype was seen at least ten times. The genes are TRBV10-3 and TRBJ2-7; D tentatively reads TRBD1 or TRBD2 (5 bases each). The CDR3 runs 13 residues. Germline CDR1 ENHRY, CDR2 SYGVKD. V was shortened by 10 bases and J by 5 bases, with 18 bases between the two germline ends. CDR3 nucleotides: TGTGCCACCTGGGACGGAGAATATCACGAGCAGTACTTC. It specifies CATWDGEYHEQYF.

This clonotype was detected ten times or more. This rearrangement joins TRBV25-1 to TRBJ1-2; 7 bases are shared with TRBD1. The CDR3 totals 13 residues. CDR1 and CDR2 from the germline V gene are MGHDK and SYGVNS. Trimming took 3 bases from V and 8 from J; bases not matched to a gene: 6. DNA of the CDR3: TGTGCCAGCAGTGAGGACACGGGACAGGGCTACACCTTC. This translates into CASSEDTGQGYTF.

This clonotype appeared a few times. The rearrangement joins TRBV5-1 to TRBJ2-7; no reliable D call. The germline CDR1 and CDR2 sequences are SGHRS and YFSETQ. With 2 bases removed from V and 3 bases from J, the gap between germline ends came to 12 bases. The length of the CDR3 is 14 residues. The CDR3 DNA sequence: TGCGCCAGCAGCTTATCTACAGCTATCTACGAGCAGTACTTC. Protein product: CASSLSTAIYEQYF.

The V gene is TRBV11-3, the J gene TRBJ2-1; 7 nucleotides align to TRBD1. Trimming cost V 5 bases and J 6 bases; bases outside gene matches: 16. This CDR3 spans 17 amino acids. Germline V gives CDR1 SGHNT, CDR2 YENEEA. The CDR3, as DNA: TGTGCCAGCAGCCACAGGGGCTCTTCGGACTTCGGCAATGAGCAGTTCTTC. It specifies CASSHRGSSDFGNEQFF.

The chain has TRBV4-1 and TRBJ2-7, with a weak D call TRBD1 (5 bases). Germline values: CDR1 MGHRA, CDR2 YSYEKL. The CDR3 has 13 residues. With 1 base removed from V and 7 bases from J, the gap between germline ends came to 11 bases. CDR3 residues: CASSQVQGQEQYF. Here the CDR3 DNA reads TGCGCCAGCAGCCAAGTCCAGGGCCAGGAGCAGTACTTC.

This clonotype was found a few times. The chain combines TRBV28 with TRBJ2-5, with TRBD2 matching 12 bases. This CDR3 is 15 amino acids long. Germline V gives CDR1 MDHEN, CDR2 SYDVKM. V lost 3 bases to trimming and J lost 7 bases; unmatched junction nucleotides: 6. The CDR3 loop reads CASSLGLAGGVTQYF. In DNA, the CDR3 is TGTGCCAGCAGTTTGGGCCTAGCGGGAGGGGTGACCCAGTACTTC.

The chain uses TRBV7-6 and TRBJ2-7, with D possibly matching TRBD1 (6 bases). This CDR3 region has 15 residues. V was trimmed by 5 bases and J by 3 bases, leaving 17 bases between them. Germline V CDR1 and CDR2: SGHVS, FNYEAQ. The CDR3 bases are TGTGCCAGCAGCAACCTTCCGGACAGTAACTACGAGCAGTACTTC. Amino acids: CASSNLPDSNYEQYF.

The V gene is TRBV6-1, the J gene TRBJ2-2; D is unresolved. Trimming pared 7 bases from V and 6 bases from J, leaving 12 bases between. The CDR3 runs 13 residues. Germline loops: CDR1 MNHNS, CDR2 SASEGT. CDR3: CASNQGIPGELFF. CDR3 coding DNA: TGTGCCAGCAACCAAGGAATCCCCGGGGAGCTGTTTTTT.

In its sample, this clonotype was seen a few times. The chain couples TRBV29-1 to TRBJ1-4; 7 nucleotides agree with TRBD1. CDR3 size: 13 residues. Per the germline V gene, CDR1 is SQVTM and CDR2 is ANQGSEA. With V trimmed by 3 bases and J by 3 bases, 1 base remained unmatched. CDR3 bases: TGCAGCGTTGAGACAGGGTCTAATGAAAAACTGTTTTTT. This encodes CSVETGSNEKLFF.

This clonotype occurred many times. CDR3 loop: CASSFDDVRVEQYF. As DNA, the CDR3 is TGCGCCAGCAGCTTCGATGACGTACGGGTCGAGCAGTACTTC. The chain is built from TRBV5-1 and TRBJ2-7; D call uncertain. The CDR3 contains 14 residues. Germline V gene data show CDR1 as SGHRS and CDR2 as YFSETQ. V shed 2 bases and J shed 6 bases, with 15 bases lying between them.

This clonotype was counted ten times or more. The V call is TRBV29-1, the J call TRBJ1-2; no definite D call. The CDR3 is 13 amino acids. Germline V gene lookup returns CDR1 SQVTM and CDR2 ANQGSEA. The V end was cut by 7 bases, the J end by 1 base, with 13 bases between. This CDR3 reads CSGLEPHNYGYTF. The CDR3 region has the DNA TGCAGCGGTCTAGAACCCCATAACTATGGCTACACCTTC. The full variable domain, with the rest looked up from reference TRBV29-1 and TRBJ1-2, is SAVISQKPSRDICQRGTSLTIQCQVDSQVTMMFWYRQQPGQSLTLIATANQGSEATYESGFVIDKFPISRPNLTFSTLTVSNMSPEDSSIYLCSGLEPHNYGYTFGSGTRLTVV.

This clonotype was recorded many times. This rearrangement joins TRBV10-3 to TRBJ1-2; D is uncertain. With 10 bases removed from V and 4 bases from J, the gap between germline ends came to 16 bases. CDR3 length equals 13 residues. From germline, CDR1 is ENHRY and CDR2 SYGVKD. CDR3 amino acids: CATSVSISYGYTF. CDR3 nucleotides: TGTGCCACCTCAGTGAGCATTTCCTATGGCTACACCTTC.

In its sample, this clonotype was seen many times. The rearrangement joins TRBV20-1 to TRBJ2-7; 7 bases map to TRBD1. V lost 5 bases and J lost 0; bases outside the gene matches: 7. CDR1 DFQATT and CDR2 SNEGSKA come from the germline V gene (reference sequence). The CDR3 runs 14 residues. The CDR3 region has the DNA TGCAGTGCTTACGGACAGGATAGCTCCTACGAGCAGTACTTC. Protein sequence: CSAYGQDSSYEQYF.